Listed below are T cell receptor beta chains from one sample, sequenced in a study of T cells after yellow fever vaccination. TCRdb ran MiXCR on the 5' RACE reads and lists one entry per CDR3 protein. The sample includes hundreds of thousands of distinct CDR3 sequences, approximately 9% of them seen just once. Sequencing used PBMCs, obtained on the day of the first yellow fever vaccination. The receptors here all came from a young man who received the YFV17D yellow fever vaccine. CDR3s include the opening cysteine and the closing phenylalanine or tryptophan. The D gene is left open where the match is weak. Clone size is stated in some rows and not others, as once, few, many or a class when expanded.

j_call clone_size d_call v_call cdr3_length cdr3_aa cdr3_nt
TRBJ2-3 . TRBD1 TRBV24-1 15 CATSDPGSGGDTQYF TGTGCCACCAGTGACCCCGGATCAGGGGGAGATACGCAGTATTTT
TRBJ2-7 . . TRBV7-9 12 CASSSGQIEQYF TGTGCCAGCAGCTCCGGACAGATCGAGCAGTACTTC
TRBJ2-2 few TRBD1 TRBV6-5 19 CASSYSNRGHTKGTGELFF TGTGCCAGCAGTTACTCGAACAGGGGGCACACAAAGGGGACCGGGGAGCTGTTTTTT
TRBJ2-4 many TRBD1 TRBV12-3/TRBV12-4 14 CASSFSPGGNIQYF TGTGCCAGCAGTTTTTCCCCAGGGGGCAACATTCAGTACTTC
TRBJ2-1 . . TRBV4-2 12 CASSPSGNEQFF TGTGCCAGCAGCCCTAGTGGGAATGAGCAGTTCTTC
TRBJ2-7 many . TRBV6-2/TRBV6-3 13 CASTWSQGYEQYF TGTGCCAGCACTTGGAGCCAAGGGTACGAGCAGTACTTC
TRBJ2-5 once . TRBV6-5 17 CASSYQFVGSREETQYF TGTGCCAGCAGTTACCAGTTCGTGGGGTCCAGGGAAGAGACCCAGTACTTC
TRBJ2-3 few TRBD1 TRBV6-2/TRBV6-3 20 CASSYHRRGQGGFGTDTQYF TGTGCCAGCAGTTACCACCGTCGAGGCCAAGGGGGCTTCGGCACAGATACGCAGTATTTT
TRBJ2-5 few . TRBV10-3 13 CAISPDNQETQYF TGTGCCATCTCTCCGGACAACCAAGAGACCCAGTACTTC
TRBJ1-3 . . TRBV3-1 14 CASSPAKSGNTIYF TGTGCCAGCAGCCCAGCCAAATCTGGAAACACCATATATTTT
TRBJ1-6 few TRBD1 TRBV18 12 CASSPGQGTLHF TGTGCCAGCTCACCGGGACAGGGAACCCTCCACTTT
TRBJ2-1 . TRBD2 TRBV20-1 18 CSARAHLPGGDLYNEQFF TGCAGTGCTAGAGCCCATCTCCCGGGGGGGGATCTCTACAATGAGCAGTTCTTC
TRBJ2-2 many TRBD1 TRBV12-3/TRBV12-4 16 CASILGWTGLTGELFF TGTGCCAGCATCCTCGGTTGGACAGGCCTCACCGGGGAGCTGTTTTTT
TRBJ2-5 many . TRBV12-5 13 CASGPSVVETQYF TGTGCTAGTGGTCCCTCTGTGGTAGAGACCCAGTACTTC
TRBJ2-7 . TRBD2 TRBV27 14 CASSLLAGDYEQYF TGTGCCAGCAGTTTATTAGCGGGGGACTACGAGCAGTACTTC
TRBJ2-5 many . TRBV7-3 13 CASSLDYQETQYF TGTGCCAGCAGCTTGGACTATCAAGAGACCCAGTACTTC
TRBJ2-3 . . TRBV10-3 16 CAISEALAMDTDTQYF TGTGCCATCAGTGAGGCTCTAGCGATGGACACAGATACGCAGTATTTT
TRBJ2-4 . . TRBV6-5 13 CASSYSYENIQYF TGTGCCAGCAGTTACTCCTACGAAAACATTCAGTACTTC
TRBJ2-5 few . TRBV3-1 12 CASSQDRQAQYF TGTGCCAGCAGCCAAGATCGTCAGGCCCAGTACTTC
TRBJ2-5 . . TRBV5-1 13 CASSLPSGETQYF TGCGCCAGCAGCTTGCCGAGCGGAGAGACCCAGTACTTC
TRBJ2-7 . . TRBV4-1 15 CASSPIRPSSYEQYF TGCGCCAGCAGCCCAATCAGGCCCTCCTCCTACGAGCAGTACTTC
TRBJ2-2 . TRBD2 TRBV20-1 15 CSASDPGGAGGELFF TGCAGTGCTAGTGACCCCGGGGGGGCCGGCGGGGAGCTGTTTTTT
TRBJ2-4 few . TRBV23-1 16 CASSQERTLAKNIQYF TGCGCCAGCAGTCAGGAAAGGACTCTAGCCAAAAACATTCAGTACTTC
TRBJ2-7 few . TRBV4-1 12 CASSQDSGEQYF TGCGCCAGCAGCCAAGATTCGGGGGAGCAGTACTTC
TRBJ1-6 once TRBD1 TRBV3-1 14 CASSRDRRDSPLHF TGTGCCAGCAGCCGGGACAGGAGGGATTCACCCCTCCACTTT
TRBJ1-2 . TRBD1 TRBV6-1 14 CASSQPGQRDGYTF TGTGCCAGCAGTCAACCGGGACAGAGAGATGGCTACACCTTC